This T cell receptor beta chain was sequenced during a study of shared clonotypes between healthy human individuals. Study findings and constraints: In contrast to clonotypes shared by all four donors, non-shared clonotypes had lower generation probabilities.

Sequencing was performed with immunoSEQ multiplex PCR; in TCRdb, only in-frame clones are kept and a portion is missing. This sample has just over 2,000,000 clones, with 90% to 95% found just once. The healthy adult donors were HIV-negative and reported no recent acute infections or vaccinations. Nashville, Tennessee was home to all donors, each a Caucasian adult. Subsets obtained from CD4+ cells comprised CD45RA+ naive and CD45RA-negative memory cells. This clone appeared a single time. Its antigen is undetermined. This CDR3 is also generated by other DNA sequences in the sample. CDR3 length: 15 residues. Germline CDR1 SNHLY, CDR2 FYNNEI. Trimming removed 4 bases from V and 1 base from J; junction bases left unmatched: 2.

Sequenced material: naive CD4+ T cells sorted from blood. Stated subset: CD45RA+ positively selected. The rearrangement joins TRBV2 to TRBJ2-2; TRBD2 matches 8 bases. This clonotype originated in a man between 18 and 35 years old in good health. In nucleotides, the CDR3 is TGTGCCAGCAGTGGGACTAGCAAGAACACCGGGGAGCTGTTTTTT. This translates into CASSGTSKNTGELFF. Based on the CDR3 plus reference TRBV2 and TRBJ2-2, the full variable domain is EPEVTQTPSHQVTQMGQEVILRCVPISNHLYFYWYRQILGQKVEFLVSFYNNEISEKSEIFDDQFSVERPDGSNFTLKIRSTKLEDSAMYFCASSGTSKNTGELFFGEGSRLTVL.